The entry below gives a single T cell receptor (beta chain) sequence along with its context. This sample stems from a study of patients and donors after allogeneic stem cell transplantation. The V end was cut by 3 bases, the J end by 9 bases, with 15 bases between. The germline V gene encodes CDR1 DFQATT and CDR2 SNEGSKA (reference sequence). The CDR3 has 14 amino acids. TCRdb redid the calling of the RT-PCR reads with MiXCR, one entry per CDR3 protein. The table lists about 230,000 distinct CDR3 sequences, over 12% of them singletons. The V call is TRBV20-1, the J call TRBJ1-6; TRBD1 is a possible D gene (5 bases). The receptor was derived from a human donor who was either an allogeneic HSCT recipient or a stem cell or donor lymphocyte infusion donor (not recorded which). It is not recorded whose cells these are; they may come from a transplant donor. Material: blood, either unsorted or a sorted T cell fraction (not recorded which). CDR3 sequence reads: CSASWGEKGSPLHF. The CDR3 DNA is TGCAGTGCTAGCTGGGGGGAAAAAGGTTCACCCCTCCACTTT.